This is a list of T cell receptor beta chains from one sample in a study of cytomegalovirus exposure and HLA in healthy donors. Produced via immunoSEQ multiplex PCR; TCRdb's table is partial and in-frame only. The sample shows fewer than 200,000 clones, about three quarters of them seen only once. Sequencing was carried out using PBMCs. The receptors stem from a man aged 35-49 years in good health and CMV-seronegative. The CDR3 runs from the conserved cysteine through the conserved F or W. A D gene is named only where the DNA matches it firmly. Not every row has a clone size; where given, it reads once, few, many or a size class.

v_call: TRBV6-6; clone_size: .; j_call: TRBJ2-1; d_call: TRBD1; cdr3_nt: TGTGCCAGCAGTTACCTCGGACAGGCCTCCTACAATGAGCAGTTCTTC; cdr3_aa: CASSYLGQASYNEQFF
v_call: TRBV10-1; clone_size: .; j_call: TRBJ2-7; d_call: TRBD2; cdr3_nt: TGCGCCAGCAGTGAAGCGGGAGCCTATTACGAGCAGTACTTC; cdr3_aa: CASSEAGAYYEQYF
v_call: TRBV2; clone_size: .; j_call: TRBJ1-5; d_call: .; cdr3_nt: TGTGCCAGCAATCGGAGGGACAGCAATCAGCCCCAGCATTTT; cdr3_aa: CASNRRDSNQPQHF
v_call: TRBV5-8; clone_size: once; j_call: TRBJ1-5; d_call: .; cdr3_nt: TGTGCCAGCAGCTTGGCGGGACAAAGCAATCAGCCCCAGCATTTT; cdr3_aa: CASSLAGQSNQPQHF
v_call: TRBV18; clone_size: .; j_call: TRBJ2-3; d_call: .; cdr3_nt: TGTGCCAGCTCACCCTGGACAATGGATACGCAGTATTTT; cdr3_aa: CASSPWTMDTQYF
v_call: TRBV4-3; clone_size: .; j_call: TRBJ2-6; d_call: .; cdr3_nt: TGCGCCAGCAGCCAAGATTGGCTGGCTGGGGCCAACGTCCTGACTTTC; cdr3_aa: CASSQDWLAGANVLTF
v_call: TRBV6-6; clone_size: .; j_call: TRBJ1-6; d_call: .; cdr3_nt: TGTGCCAGCAGTCATAATTGGAGCTCCTATAATTCACCCCTCCACTTT; cdr3_aa: CASSHNWSSYNSPLHF
v_call: TRBV6-6; clone_size: .; j_call: TRBJ1-3; d_call: TRBD1; cdr3_nt: TGTGCCAGCAGTTACACAGGGGCCGCTGGAAACACCATATATTTT; cdr3_aa: CASSYTGAAGNTIYF
v_call: TRBV4-3; clone_size: few; j_call: TRBJ2-3; d_call: TRBD2; cdr3_nt: TGCGCCAGCAGCCATGGACTAGCGGGGGCCCCAACAGATACGCAGTATTTT; cdr3_aa: CASSHGLAGAPTDTQYF
v_call: TRBV7-9; clone_size: .; j_call: TRBJ2-7; d_call: .; cdr3_nt: TGTGCCAGCAGCCCACGGGCCTACGAGCAGTACTTC; cdr3_aa: CASSPRAYEQYF
v_call: TRBV6-5; clone_size: .; j_call: TRBJ2-7; d_call: .; cdr3_nt: TGTGCCAGCACCGCCCCTGGGCAGGGGCGGTACGAGCAGTACTTC; cdr3_aa: CASTAPGQGRYEQYF
v_call: TRBV6-5; clone_size: .; j_call: TRBJ1-1; d_call: TRBD1; cdr3_nt: TGTGCCAGCAGATTGACAGGGGATAGAGGCACTGAAGCTTTCTTT; cdr3_aa: CASRLTGDRGTEAFF
v_call: TRBV7-3; clone_size: .; j_call: TRBJ2-2; d_call: TRBD2; cdr3_nt: TGTGCCAGCAGCTTAACGTTCGGGGGGACGAACACCGGGGAGCTGTTTTTT; cdr3_aa: CASSLTFGGTNTGELFF
v_call: TRBV4-3; clone_size: .; j_call: TRBJ1-1; d_call: .; cdr3_nt: TGCGCCAGCAGCCAAGATAGGGAGACTGAAGCTTTCTTT; cdr3_aa: CASSQDRETEAFF
v_call: TRBV9; clone_size: .; j_call: TRBJ1-2; d_call: .; cdr3_nt: TGTGCCAGCAGCCCCACTCGGGCTAACTATGGCTACACCTTC; cdr3_aa: CASSPTRANYGYTF
v_call: TRBV7-2; clone_size: .; j_call: TRBJ2-7; d_call: .; cdr3_nt: TGTGCCAGCAGCTCCTCTCGAAATAGCGGCTACGAGCAGTACTTC; cdr3_aa: CASSSSRNSGYEQYF
v_call: TRBV19; clone_size: .; j_call: TRBJ1-5; d_call: TRBD1; cdr3_nt: TGTGCCAGTAGTACCACAGGGGGCAATCAGCCCCAGCATTTT; cdr3_aa: CASSTTGGNQPQHF
v_call: TRBV15; clone_size: .; j_call: TRBJ1-5; d_call: .; cdr3_nt: TGTGCCACCAGCAGAGATCCGAGCGGAAGTTTGGCCCAGCATTTT; cdr3_aa: CATSRDPSGSLAQHF
v_call: TRBV7-7; clone_size: .; j_call: TRBJ2-7; d_call: .; cdr3_nt: TGTGCCAGCAGCTTAGGGCGGTGGTACGAGCAGTACTTC; cdr3_aa: CASSLGRWYEQYF
v_call: TRBV11-3; clone_size: .; j_call: TRBJ2-5; d_call: TRBD2; cdr3_nt: TGTGCCAGCAGCCCCGGGGGCCCTAGCGGGGCACAAGAGACCCAGTACTTC; cdr3_aa: CASSPGGPSGAQETQYF
v_call: TRBV7-9; clone_size: .; j_call: TRBJ1-4; d_call: TRBD1; cdr3_nt: TGTGCCAGCAGGAACTGGGACAGTAATGAAAAACTGTTTTTT; cdr3_aa: CASRNWDSNEKLFF
v_call: TRBV27; clone_size: .; j_call: TRBJ2-3; d_call: TRBD2; cdr3_nt: TGTGCCAGCAGACGGACTAGCGGTTCCACAGATACGCAGTATTTT; cdr3_aa: CASRRTSGSTDTQYF
v_call: TRBV18; clone_size: once; j_call: TRBJ2-7; d_call: .; cdr3_nt: TGTGCCAGCTCCCCCCCTAGCGATCCTTACGAGCAGTACTTC; cdr3_aa: CASSPPSDPYEQYF
v_call: TRBV9; clone_size: .; j_call: TRBJ2-2; d_call: .; cdr3_nt: TGTGCCAGCAGCGTATCTCAGGGGCCTATCGGGGAGCTGTTTTTT; cdr3_aa: CASSVSQGPIGELFF
v_call: TRBV9; clone_size: once; j_call: TRBJ2-5; d_call: TRBD2; cdr3_nt: TGTGCCAGCAGCGTAGCCCTTAGCGGGTCCCAAGAGACCCAGTACTTC; cdr3_aa: CASSVALSGSQETQYF
v_call: TRBV27; clone_size: .; j_call: TRBJ1-1; d_call: TRBD1; cdr3_nt: TGTGCCAGCAGTACAGGACAGGTCATGAACACTGAAGCTTTCTTT; cdr3_aa: CASSTGQVMNTEAFF
v_call: TRBV21-1; clone_size: .; j_call: TRBJ1-2; d_call: .; cdr3_nt: TGTGCCAGGCCAGGGTTACAGTATGGCTACACCTTC; cdr3_aa: CARPGLQYGYTF
v_call: TRBV25-1; clone_size: .; j_call: TRBJ2-1; d_call: .; cdr3_nt: TGTGCCAGCAGTGGGCCTAGCGTCTACCACAATGAGCAGTTCTTC; cdr3_aa: CASSGPSVYHNEQFF
v_call: TRBV9; clone_size: few; j_call: TRBJ1-1; d_call: .; cdr3_nt: TGTGCCAGCAGCTTGGACGGGATCAGTGAAGCTTTCTTT; cdr3_aa: CASSLDGISEAFF
v_call: TRBV27; clone_size: .; j_call: TRBJ1-2; d_call: TRBD1; cdr3_nt: TGTGCCAGCAGTTGGTCAGCAGGGGGCCACTATGGCTACACCTTC; cdr3_aa: CASSWSAGGHYGYTF
v_call: TRBV2; clone_size: .; j_call: TRBJ2-7; d_call: .; cdr3_nt: TGTGCCAGCACGCGATCCGGGGTGTACGAGCAGTACTTC; cdr3_aa: CASTRSGVYEQYF
v_call: TRBV5-1; clone_size: .; j_call: TRBJ2-1; d_call: .; cdr3_nt: TGCGCCAGCAGTCTATCTGGTAGCTCCTACAATGAGCAGTTCTTC; cdr3_aa: CASSLSGSSYNEQFF
v_call: TRBV5-6; clone_size: .; j_call: TRBJ1-3; d_call: TRBD1; cdr3_nt: TGTGCCAGCAGCTCGGGACAGCTCTCTGGAAACACCATATATTTT; cdr3_aa: CASSSGQLSGNTIYF
v_call: TRBV7-2; clone_size: .; j_call: TRBJ2-3; d_call: TRBD1; cdr3_nt: TGTGCCAGCAGCCCAAGGACAGGGAGCGCAGATACGCAGTATTTT; cdr3_aa: CASSPRTGSADTQYF
v_call: TRBV6-5; clone_size: .; j_call: TRBJ2-5; d_call: .; cdr3_nt: TGTGCCAGCAGCCTGGGGGGGGCTGGAGTTGAGACCCAGTACTTC; cdr3_aa: CASSLGGAGVETQYF
v_call: TRBV25-1; clone_size: once; j_call: TRBJ2-5; d_call: .; cdr3_nt: TGTGCCAGCAGTTTCACAGGGATCCAAGAGACCCAGTACTTC; cdr3_aa: CASSFTGIQETQYF
v_call: TRBV9; clone_size: .; j_call: TRBJ1-1; d_call: TRBD1; cdr3_nt: TGTGCCAGCAGCGCCGGGACAGGGGGCTTTGGTAACACTGAAGCTTTCTTT; cdr3_aa: CASSAGTGGFGNTEAFF
v_call: TRBV5-4; clone_size: .; j_call: TRBJ1-4; d_call: .; cdr3_nt: TGTGCCAGCAGCTTGGGGGGCTCAACTAATGAAAAACTGTTTTTT; cdr3_aa: CASSLGGSTNEKLFF
v_call: TRBV7-9; clone_size: .; j_call: TRBJ2-1; d_call: TRBD2; cdr3_nt: TGTGCCAGCAGCTTCACTAGCGGGAGAAATGAGCAGTTCTTC; cdr3_aa: CASSFTSGRNEQFF
v_call: TRBV4-3; clone_size: .; j_call: TRBJ1-3; d_call: .; cdr3_nt: TGCGCCAGCAGCCAAGAGCTTCCAGGGCTCTCTGGAAACACCATATATTTT; cdr3_aa: CASSQELPGLSGNTIYF
v_call: TRBV5-1; clone_size: .; j_call: TRBJ1-6; d_call: .; cdr3_nt: TGCGCCAGCAGCTTGGATGTGGGCCCCTCGTCACCCCTCCACTTT; cdr3_aa: CASSLDVGPSSPLHF
v_call: TRBV10-3; clone_size: .; j_call: TRBJ2-7; d_call: TRBD1; cdr3_nt: TGTGCCATCAGTGGCTCGGACAGGGGGCCATACGAGCAGTACTTC; cdr3_aa: CAISGSDRGPYEQYF
v_call: TRBV5-1; clone_size: .; j_call: TRBJ1-1; d_call: .; cdr3_nt: TGCGCCAGCAGCTTGGATGGGGCGAACACTGAAGCTTTCTTT; cdr3_aa: CASSLDGANTEAFF
v_call: TRBV5-4; clone_size: .; j_call: TRBJ1-1; d_call: TRBD1; cdr3_nt: TGTGCCAGCAGGCCTTACAGGGGGCCGGGCGCTTTCTTT; cdr3_aa: CASRPYRGPGAFF
v_call: TRBV5-1; clone_size: .; j_call: TRBJ2-7; d_call: .; cdr3_nt: TGCGCCAGCAGCCTTAGAGGCTACGAGCAGTACTTC; cdr3_aa: CASSLRGYEQYF
v_call: TRBV5-3; clone_size: .; j_call: TRBJ1-4; d_call: .; cdr3_nt: TGTGCCAGAAGCCCTTGTGATCGGGGAGGTGAAAAACTGTTTTTT; cdr3_aa: CARSPCDRGGEKLFF
v_call: TRBV18; clone_size: .; j_call: TRBJ2-7; d_call: TRBD1; cdr3_nt: TGTGCCAGCTCACCTCGGACAGGGGACGAGCAGTACTTC; cdr3_aa: CASSPRTGDEQYF
v_call: TRBV9; clone_size: .; j_call: TRBJ2-1; d_call: TRBD1; cdr3_nt: TGTGCCAGCAGCGTCGGCAGGGGGCCCTACAATGAGCAGTTCTTC; cdr3_aa: CASSVGRGPYNEQFF
v_call: TRBV29-1; clone_size: .; j_call: TRBJ1-1; d_call: .; cdr3_nt: TGCAGCGTTGTTAAGCAGGCAAACACTGAAGCTTTCTTT; cdr3_aa: CSVVKQANTEAFF
v_call: TRBV7-9; clone_size: .; j_call: TRBJ1-5; d_call: .; cdr3_nt: TGTGCCAGCAGTGAGGTGGGGGGTGGGAATCAGCCCCAGCATTTT; cdr3_aa: CASSEVGGGNQPQHF
v_call: TRBV29-1; clone_size: .; j_call: TRBJ1-1; d_call: .; cdr3_nt: TGCAGCGTCTTGACGGCGGGCACTGAAGCTTTCTTT; cdr3_aa: CSVLTAGTEAFF
v_call: TRBV15; clone_size: .; j_call: TRBJ2-1; d_call: .; cdr3_nt: TGTGCCACCAGCAGAGTCCCGGGACTTAGGGCCGGTAATGAGCAGTTCTTC; cdr3_aa: CATSRVPGLRAGNEQFF
v_call: TRBV5-1; clone_size: few; j_call: TRBJ2-7; d_call: TRBD1; cdr3_nt: TGCGCCAGCAGCAGACCGGGACAGGGGGCCGAGCAGTACTTC; cdr3_aa: CASSRPGQGAEQYF
v_call: TRBV27; clone_size: .; j_call: TRBJ2-7; d_call: TRBD2; cdr3_nt: TGTGCCAGCAGTGGCGTAGCGGGATACTACGAGCAGTACTTC; cdr3_aa: CASSGVAGYYEQYF
v_call: TRBV7-2; clone_size: few; j_call: TRBJ2-7; d_call: .; cdr3_nt: TGTGCCAGCAGCGACTTCATCTCTCTCTCTTACGAGCAGTACTTC; cdr3_aa: CASSDFISLSYEQYF
v_call: TRBV7-2; clone_size: .; j_call: TRBJ2-7; d_call: .; cdr3_nt: TGTGCCAGCAGGCCAATAGACCGCGGGCATTGGGAGTACTTC; cdr3_aa: CASRPIDRGHWEYF
v_call: TRBV7-2; clone_size: .; j_call: TRBJ1-2; d_call: TRBD1; cdr3_nt: TGTGCCAGCAGCCAAAGAGGGACAGGAATGATCTATGGCTACACCTTC; cdr3_aa: CASSQRGTGMIYGYTF
v_call: TRBV5-1; clone_size: .; j_call: TRBJ2-3; d_call: .; cdr3_nt: TGCGCCAGCAGGGACTTCGGGGTCCCAGATACGCAGTATTTT; cdr3_aa: CASRDFGVPDTQYF